Following are 30 T cell receptor beta chains from one sample sequenced in a study of cytomegalovirus exposure and HLA in healthy donors. Assay: immunoSEQ multiplex PCR; the TCRdb copy retains only in-frame clones and omits some. The data show tens of thousands of clones, around 94% seen once. The specimen was PBMCs. Source of these receptors: a woman younger than 35 in good health and CMV-seronegative.

A single count supports this clone. The chain combines TRBV9 with TRBJ2-2, with D possibly being TRBD2 (5 bases). V was pared by 7 bases and J by 0 bases, with 10 bases between. This CDR3 spans 14 amino acids. Germline CDR1 and CDR2: SGDLS and YYNGEE. The CDR3 DNA follows: TGTGCCAGCGAGGGAGACCCGAACACCGGGGAGCTGTTTTTT. Protein product: CASEGDPNTGELFF.

This rearrangement joins TRBV4-1 to TRBJ1-1; weak D call: TRBD1 (5 bases). Per germline, CDR1 MGHRA and CDR2 YSYEKL. Deletions cut 1 base from V and 1 base from J, with 10 bases between. The CDR3 is 15 residues long. CDR3 region: CASSQVGRENTEAFF. Here the CDR3 DNA reads TGCGCCAGCAGCCAAGTTGGCAGGGAGAACACTGAAGCTTTCTTT.

Worth noting for this clone: An end of the junction does not agree with germline; a read error may underlie this. J is TRBJ2-5 and V is TRBV20-1; tentatively, D is TRBD2 (6 bases). Germline V CDR1 and CDR2: DFQATT, SNEGSKA (reference sequence). The CDR3 consists of 11 residues. CDR3 loop: CSASAGSRADF. Here the CDR3 DNA reads TGCAGTGCTAGTGCGGGATCCCGGGCCGACTTC.

The chain recombines TRBV2 with TRBJ2-3; 7 bases line up with TRBD2. Germline V gene lookup returns CDR1 SNHLY and CDR2 FYNNEI. The CDR3 sequence is 11 residues long. Unmatched junction bases numbered 4, after V lost 8 bases and J lost 8 bases. This chain's CDR3 is CASGGEGTQYF. The CDR3 DNA follows: TGTGCCAGCGGCGGGGAGGGTACGCAGTATTTT.

This chain joins TRBV6-5 and TRBJ2-7; 8 bases match TRBD1. The CDR3 totals 14 residues. The V gene end was trimmed by 7 bases and the J gene end by 3 bases; junction bases not matched to a gene: 8. Germline assignment: CDR1 MNHEY and CDR2 SVGAGI. DNA of the CDR3: TGTGCCAGCACCTCGTCCGGGACAGGCTACGAGCAGTACTTC. This gives the protein CASTSSGTGYEQYF.

The chain is built from TRBV7-3 and TRBJ2-1; 8 bases fit TRBD1. The CDR3 has 13 amino acids. With V trimmed by 8 bases and J by 7 bases, 7 bases remained unmatched. Germline CDR1 is SGHTA and CDR2 is FQGTGA. CDR3 DNA: TGTGCCAGCCGGGGGACAGGAGGGAATGAGCAGTTCTTC. This translates into CASRGTGGNEQFF.

The rearrangement links TRBV18 to TRBJ2-2, with D perhaps TRBD2 (6 bases). The CDR3 totals 17 residues. Per germline, CDR1 KGHSH and CDR2 LQKENI. Trimming pared 4 bases from V and 4 bases from J, leaving 19 bases between. The CDR3 region is CASSQQGGARGTGELFF. The CDR3 nucleotides are TGTGCCAGCTCACAACAAGGCGGGGCCCGGGGCACCGGGGAGCTGTTTTTT.

The CDR3 region is CASSVGQGLDTEAFF. CDR3 nucleotide sequence: TGTGCCAGCAGCGTAGGACAGGGCTTGGACACTGAAGCTTTCTTT. The chain has TRBV9 and TRBJ1-1; TRBD1 matches at 7 bases. Germline trimming cut 0 bases from V and 3 bases from J; bases unmatched to any gene: 5. The germline CDR1 and CDR2 sequences are SGDLS and YYNGEE. The CDR3 runs to 15 residues. Full variable domain (rest looked up from reference TRBV9 and TRBJ1-1): DSGVTQTPKHLITATGQRVTLRCSPRSGDLSVYWYQQSLDQGLQFLIQYYNGEERAKGNILERFSAQQFPDLHSELNLSSLELGDSALYFCASSVGQGLDTEAFFGQGTRLTVV.

The chain has TRBV2 and TRBJ2-5; D is unclear. Germline V gene sequence: CDR1 SNHLY, CDR2 FYNNEI. The germline V and J ends were trimmed by 6 bases and 2 bases, with 7 bases remaining between them. There are 12 residues in the CDR3. CDR3 nucleotide sequence: TGTGCCAGCAGCTACCTTCAAGAGACCCAGTACTTC. Translation: CASSYLQETQYF.

The chain links TRBV6-1 to TRBJ2-1, with a tentative D call TRBD2 (6 bases). Trimming took off 10 bases at V and 0 bases at J, with 16 bases between the two ends. The CDR3 has 15 amino acids. The germline gives CDR1 MNHNS, CDR2 SASEGT. Here the CDR3 DNA reads TGTGCCAACGGGGGTTTATCCGGCTCCTACAATGAGCAGTTCTTC. Its translation: CANGGLSGSYNEQFF.

The chain links TRBV4-2 to TRBJ2-7; TRBD1 aligns across 11 bases. CDR1 LGHNA and CDR2 YNFKEQ come from the germline V gene. The CDR3 covers 16 residues. V dropped 0 bases and J dropped 3; count of bases not matched to a gene: 4. CDR3 loop: CASSQESGTGGYEQYF. CDR3 nucleotides: TGTGCCAGCAGCCAAGAATCCGGGACAGGGGGCTACGAGCAGTACTTC.

The rearrangement joins TRBV7-4 to TRBJ2-7; 7 bases match TRBD1. The CDR3 extends over 14 amino acids. The V segment lost 4 bases and the J segment 0 bases; nucleotides outside the gene matches: 3. The germline V gene encodes CDR1 SGHVT and CDR2 SQSDAQ. CDR3 protein: CASSCTGDSYEQYF. The CDR3 DNA follows: TGTGCCAGCAGCTGCACAGGGGACTCCTACGAGCAGTACTTC.

This sequence joins TRBV9 and TRBJ2-1; D not certain. The CDR3 sequence is 13 residues long. Looked up from germline, CDR1 is SGDLS and CDR2 is YYNGEE. Trimming removed 3 bases from V and 8 bases from J, with 12 bases in between. The CDR3 here is CASSAAAFDEQFF. DNA of the CDR3: TGTGCCAGCAGCGCCGCGGCTTTTGATGAGCAGTTCTTC.

The DNA of the CDR3 is TGTGCCAGCAGCTTATTGGACAGGCCTCCCTACAATGAGCAGTTCTTC. Translation gives CASSLLDRPPYNEQFF. The chain uses TRBV11-3 and TRBJ2-1; TRBD1 agrees at 7 bases. The V gene end was trimmed by 2 bases and the J gene end by 2 bases; junction bases not matched to a gene: 6. The germline V gene has CDR1 SGHNT and CDR2 YENEEA. The CDR3 length is 16 residues.

The chain uses TRBV18 and TRBJ2-5; TRBD1 matches 8 bases. CDR1 is KGHSH and CDR2 is LQKENI in the germline V gene. The CDR3 is 17 residues long. With 3 bases clipped from V and 5 bases from J, the junction kept 14 bases outside the gene matches. The CDR3 loop is CASSPEEGQGIFETQYF. CDR3 nucleotide sequence: TGTGCCAGCTCACCCGAAGAAGGACAGGGTATTTTCGAGACCCAGTACTTC.

The chain links TRBV6-1 to TRBJ2-3, with D unresolved. CDR1 MNHNS and CDR2 SASEGT come from the germline V gene. Trimming took off 1 base at V and 2 bases at J, with 4 bases between the two ends. The CDR3 length is 13 residues. CDR3 amino acids: CASSEVYTDTQYF. CDR3 nucleotides: TGTGCCAGCAGTGAAGTTTACACAGATACGCAGTATTTT.

This clone has only a few counts. The rearrangement joins TRBV2 to TRBJ2-3, with TRBD2 matching 11 bases. The CDR3 is made up of 15 amino acids. Germline CDR1 is SNHLY and CDR2 is FYNNEI. V shed 3 bases and J 6 bases; nucleotides not matched to a gene: 5. The CDR3 loop reads CASSDDVAGGDTQYF. The CDR3 bases are TGTGCCAGCAGTGATGATGTAGCGGGAGGGGATACGCAGTATTTT.

V and J are TRBV28 and TRBJ2-2; 10 bases fit TRBD2. The CDR3 consists of 19 residues. In germline, CDR1 is MDHEN, CDR2 SYDVKM. V dropped 3 bases and J dropped 5; count of bases not matched to a gene: 15. In DNA form, the CDR3 reads TGTGCCAGCAGTTTTATAGGGGTAACAGCTAGCGGGAGTACCGGGGAGCTGTTTTTT. Protein: CASSFIGVTASGSTGELFF. The full variable domain, in which reference TRBV28 and TRBJ2-2 provide the parts outside the CDR3, is DVKVTQSSRYLVKRTGEKVFLECVQDMDHENMFWYRQDPGLGLRLIYFSYDVKMKEKGDIPEGYSVSREKKERFSLILESASTNQTSMYLCASSFIGVTASGSTGELFFGEGSRLTVL.

The chain employs TRBV4-1 and TRBJ2-7; possible D gene TRBD1, 5 bases. Per the germline V gene, CDR1 is MGHRA and CDR2 is YSYEKL. V lost 0 bases, J lost 2 bases, and 11 bases lay in between. CDR3 size: 15 residues. CDR3 in amino acids: CASSQDLDITYEQYF. CDR3 coding DNA: TGCGCCAGCAGCCAAGACTTGGACATCACCTACGAGCAGTACTTC.

The V gene is TRBV14, the J gene TRBJ2-1, with D unresolved. V lost 6 bases and J lost 0, with 6 bases in between. The V gene's germline CDR1 is SGHDN and CDR2 FVKESK. This CDR3 spans 13 amino acids. In DNA, the CDR3 is TGTGCCAGCAGGCTAAGCTCCTACAATGAGCAGTTCTTC. This codes for CASRLSSYNEQFF.

J is TRBJ1-2 and V is TRBV5-1; 11 bases are a match to TRBD1. Germline V gene lookup returns CDR1 SGHRS and CDR2 YFSETQ. The CDR3 length is 15 residues. J gave up 4 bases and V 4 bases, and 6 bases lay outside the gene matches. CDR3 sequence (DNA): TGCGCCAGCAGCACGGGACAGGGGGTCGGCTATGGCTACACCTTC. Translation: CASSTGQGVGYGYTF.

As DNA, the CDR3 is TGTGCCAGCAGTTACCAGACAGGGGATGGGAACGAGCAGTACTTC. Amino acids: CASSYQTGDGNEQYF. The chain joins TRBV6-5 to TRBJ2-7; 8 bases line up with TRBD1. The CDR3 covers 15 residues. Germline assignment: CDR1 MNHEY and CDR2 SVGAGI. V lost 2 bases and J lost 5; bases outside the gene matches: 8.

V gene TRBV7-2 combines with J gene TRBJ1-4; no definite D call. Germline values: CDR1 SGHTA, CDR2 FQGNSA. Trimming took 6 bases from V and 3 from J, leaving 14 bases between them. The CDR3 loop spans 15 amino acids. CDR3 sequence (DNA): TGTGCCAGCAGAAAGACGGGGAGGTCTAATGAAAAACTGTTTTTT. This encodes CASRKTGRSNEKLFF.

The J gene is TRBJ2-7, the V gene TRBV6-6, with D maybe TRBD2 (5 bases). The CDR3 runs 14 residues. Germline CDR1 is MNHNY and CDR2 is SVGAGI (reference sequence). V gave up 2 bases and J gave up 5 bases, with 13 bases separating them. CDR3 region: CASSYTTRRDEQYF. CDR3 in DNA: TGTGCCAGCAGTTACACCACTAGGCGGGACGAGCAGTACTTC.

The chain is built from TRBV4-2 and TRBJ2-1; 8 nucleotides match TRBD2. In germline, CDR1 is LGHNA, CDR2 YNFKEQ. The CDR3 consists of 16 residues. The V and J ends lost 1 base and 4 bases, in that order; junction bases with no gene match: 6. CDR3 amino acids: CASSQGLGRVYNEQFF. CDR3 DNA sequence: TGTGCCAGCAGCCAAGGGCTCGGGAGGGTGTACAATGAGCAGTTCTTC.

This clone was detected once. The chain has TRBV28 and TRBJ1-2; D uncertain. The germline V gene encodes CDR1 MDHEN and CDR2 SYDVKM. The CDR3 is 13 amino acids. The V and J ends lost 2 bases and 6 bases respectively, with 10 bases between them. The CDR3 here is CASSLGGINGYTF. Here the CDR3 DNA reads TGTGCCAGCAGTTTAGGTGGCATAAATGGCTACACCTTC.

This chain joins TRBV27 and TRBJ2-7, with 12 nucleotides matching TRBD2. The CDR3 totals 21 residues. After removal of 0 bases from V and 9 bases from J, the junction contained 24 bases not matched to a gene. Germline V lookup: CDR1 MNHEY, CDR2 SMNVEV (reference sequence). The CDR3 sequence: CASSLSAREGLAGLQGGRQYF. The CDR3 DNA reads as TGTGCCAGCAGTTTATCGGCAAGGGAGGGACTAGCGGGCCTGCAAGGAGGGCGGCAGTACTTC.

The chain links TRBV7-8 to TRBJ2-7; D is ambiguous. The CDR3 consists of 15 residues. Per germline, CDR1 SGHVS and CDR2 FQNEAQ. The ends were cut back, 5 bases at V and 2 bases at J, with 16 bases in the middle. The CDR3 spells CASSAHNSATYEQYF. For the CDR3, the DNA is TGTGCCAGCAGCGCCCACAACTCAGCGACCTACGAGCAGTACTTC. Combining the CDR3 with reference TRBV7-8 and TRBJ2-7 gives the whole variable domain GAGVSQSPRYKVAKRGQDVALRCDPISGHVSLFWYQQALGQGPEFLTYFQNEAQLDKSGLPSDRFFAERPEGSVSTLKIQRTQQEDSAVYLCASSAHNSATYEQYFGPGTRLTVT.

J is TRBJ1-1 and V is TRBV6-1; 8 bases match TRBD1. V was pared by 4 bases and J by 10 bases, with 23 bases of the junction left unmatched. Germline V gene lookup returns CDR1 MNHNS and CDR2 SASEGT. The CDR3 loop spans 18 amino acids. The CDR3 protein is CASSGGTGFQGSHRGAFF. The CDR3 nucleotides are TGTGCCAGCAGTGGGGGGACAGGTTTTCAAGGGTCGCATCGGGGAGCTTTCTTT.

This clone was seen only once. Other DNA variants within this sample encode the same CDR3. The chain carries TRBV5-1 and TRBJ1-3, with D possibly TRBD1 on 6 matching bases. The germline V gene has CDR1 SGHRS and CDR2 YFSETQ. V lost 2 bases and J 0 bases, leaving 9 bases between the germline ends. The length of the CDR3 is 15 residues. CDR3 nucleotide sequence: TGCGCCAGCAGCTTAGCAGGGGTCTCTGGAAACACCATATATTTT. This encodes CASSLAGVSGNTIYF. The whole variable domain, filled in from reference TRBV5-1 and TRBJ1-3, reads KAGVTQTPRYLIKTRGQQVTLSCSPISGHRSVSWYQQTPGQGLQFLFEYFSETQRNKGNFPGRFSGRQFSNSRSEMNVSTLELGDSALYLCASSLAGVSGNTIYFGEGSWLTVV.